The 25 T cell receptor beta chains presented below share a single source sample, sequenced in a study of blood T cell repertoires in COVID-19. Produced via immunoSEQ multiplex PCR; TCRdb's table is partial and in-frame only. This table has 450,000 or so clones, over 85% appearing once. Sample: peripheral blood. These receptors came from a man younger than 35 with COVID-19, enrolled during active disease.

CDR3 residues: CASSQLPDRVDGYTF. CDR3 DNA: TGTGCCAGCTCACAACTACCCGACAGGGTAGATGGCTACACCTTC. V is TRBV18 and J is TRBJ1-2; TRBD1 matches at 7 bases. J lost 6 bases, V lost 4 bases, and 11 bases had no gene match. CDR3 size: 15 residues. Looked up from germline, CDR1 is KGHSH and CDR2 is LQKENI. Supplemented by reference TRBV18 and TRBJ1-2, the full variable domain reads NAGVMQNPRHLVRRRGQEARLRCSPMKGHSHVYWYRQLPEEGLKFMVYLQKENIIDESGMPKERFSAEFPKEGPSILRIQQVVRGDSAAYFCASSQLPDRVDGYTFGSGTRLTVV.

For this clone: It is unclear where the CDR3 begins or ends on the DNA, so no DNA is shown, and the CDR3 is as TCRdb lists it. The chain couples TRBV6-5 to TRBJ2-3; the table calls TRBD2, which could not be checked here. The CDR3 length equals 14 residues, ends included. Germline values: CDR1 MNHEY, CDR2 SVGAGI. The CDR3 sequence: CASILGLAGDTQYF.

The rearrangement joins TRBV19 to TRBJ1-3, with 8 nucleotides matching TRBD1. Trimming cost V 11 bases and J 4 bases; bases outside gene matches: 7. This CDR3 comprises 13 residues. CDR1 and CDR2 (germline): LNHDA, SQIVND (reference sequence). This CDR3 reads CAAGQGAGNTIYF. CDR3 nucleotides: TGTGCCGCTGGACAGGGAGCGGGAAACACCATATATTTT.

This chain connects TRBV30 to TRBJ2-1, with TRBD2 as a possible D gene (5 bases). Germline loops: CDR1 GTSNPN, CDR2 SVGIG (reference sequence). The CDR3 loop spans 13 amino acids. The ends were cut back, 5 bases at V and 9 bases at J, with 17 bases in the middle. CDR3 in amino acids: CAWGLVASREQFF. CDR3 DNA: TGTGCCTGGGGGTTAGTAGCTAGCCGTGAGCAGTTCTTC.

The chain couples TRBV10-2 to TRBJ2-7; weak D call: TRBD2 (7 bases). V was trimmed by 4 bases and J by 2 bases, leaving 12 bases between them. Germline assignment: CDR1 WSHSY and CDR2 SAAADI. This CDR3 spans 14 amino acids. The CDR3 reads CASSARGAPYEQYF. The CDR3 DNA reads TGCGCCAGCAGTGCCCGGGGGGCCCCCTACGAGCAGTACTTC.

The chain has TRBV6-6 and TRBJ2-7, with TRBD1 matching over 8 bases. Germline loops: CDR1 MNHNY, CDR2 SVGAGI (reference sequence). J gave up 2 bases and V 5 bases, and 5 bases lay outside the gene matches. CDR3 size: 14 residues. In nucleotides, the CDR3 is TGTGCCAGCAGTCTGACAGGGGAAGCCTACGAGCAGTACTTC. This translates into CASSLTGEAYEQYF.

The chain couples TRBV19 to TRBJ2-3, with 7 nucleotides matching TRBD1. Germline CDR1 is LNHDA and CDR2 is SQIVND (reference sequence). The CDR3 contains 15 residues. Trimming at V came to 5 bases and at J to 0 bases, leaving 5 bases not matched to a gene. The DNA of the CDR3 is TGTGCCAGTAGTGCCGACAGGGCTAGCACAGATACGCAGTATTTT. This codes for CASSADRASTDTQYF.

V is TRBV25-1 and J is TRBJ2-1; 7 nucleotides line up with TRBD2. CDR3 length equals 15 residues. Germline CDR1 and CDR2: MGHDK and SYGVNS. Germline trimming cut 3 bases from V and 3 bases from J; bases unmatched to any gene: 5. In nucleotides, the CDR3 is TGTGCCAGCAGTGAGCGGCTAGCGGACTACAATGAGCAGTTCTTC. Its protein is CASSERLADYNEQFF.

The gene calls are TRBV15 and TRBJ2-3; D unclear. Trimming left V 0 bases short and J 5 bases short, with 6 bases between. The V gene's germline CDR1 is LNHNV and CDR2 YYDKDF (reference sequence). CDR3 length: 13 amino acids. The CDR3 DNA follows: TGTGCCACCAGCAGAGATCAGTTAGATACGCAGTATTTT. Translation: CATSRDQLDTQYF.

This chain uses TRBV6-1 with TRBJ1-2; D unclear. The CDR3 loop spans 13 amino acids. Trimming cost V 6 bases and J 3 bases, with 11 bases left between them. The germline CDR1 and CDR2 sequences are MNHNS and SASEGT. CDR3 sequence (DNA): TGTGCCAGCAGCCCGACCGGGGACTATGGCTACACCTTC. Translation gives CASSPTGDYGYTF.

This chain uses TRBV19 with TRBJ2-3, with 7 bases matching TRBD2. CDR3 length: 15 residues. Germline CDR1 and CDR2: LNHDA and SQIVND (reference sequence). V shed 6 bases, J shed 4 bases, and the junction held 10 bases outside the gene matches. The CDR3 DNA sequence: TGTGCCAGTAGCCCTCGGGCGGGAGTGGCAGATACGCAGTATTTT. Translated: CASSPRAGVADTQYF.

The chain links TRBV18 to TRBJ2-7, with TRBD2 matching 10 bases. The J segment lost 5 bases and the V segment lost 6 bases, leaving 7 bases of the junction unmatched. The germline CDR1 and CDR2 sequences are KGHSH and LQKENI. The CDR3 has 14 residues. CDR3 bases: TGTGCCAGCTCCTACGGACTAGCGGAAGACGAGCAGTACTTC. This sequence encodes CASSYGLAEDEQYF.

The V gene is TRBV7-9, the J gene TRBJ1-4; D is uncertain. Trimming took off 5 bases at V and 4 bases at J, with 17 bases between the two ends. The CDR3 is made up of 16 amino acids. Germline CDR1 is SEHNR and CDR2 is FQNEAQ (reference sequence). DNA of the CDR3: TGTGCCAGCAGCCCTAAAACGTACAGTTATAATGAAAAACTGTTTTTT. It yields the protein CASSPKTYSYNEKLFF.

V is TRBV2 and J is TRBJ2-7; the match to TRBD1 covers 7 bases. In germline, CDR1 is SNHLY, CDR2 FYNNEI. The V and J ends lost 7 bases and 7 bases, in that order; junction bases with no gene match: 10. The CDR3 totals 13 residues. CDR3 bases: TGTGCCAGCACCGGTACAGGGGTAGGGGAGCAGTACTTC. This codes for CASTGTGVGEQYF.

CDR3 amino acids: CATSDRGRGYGYTF. The CDR3 region has the DNA TGTGCCACCAGTGACAGGGGGCGAGGGTATGGCTACACCTTC. This chain links TRBV24-1 with TRBJ1-2, with 8 positions matching TRBD1. V dropped 4 bases and J dropped 5; count of bases not matched to a gene: 5. This CDR3 contains 14 residues. The germline CDR1 and CDR2 sequences are KGHDR and SFDVKD.

CDR3: CASSPRHSSGNTIYF. The CDR3 nucleotides are TGTGCCAGCTCACCACGGCACAGCTCTGGAAACACCATATATTTT. The rearrangement uses TRBV18 and TRBJ1-3, with unresolved D. Germline V CDR1 and CDR2: KGHSH, LQKENI. The V end was cut by 1 base, the J end by 0 bases, with 7 bases between. The CDR3 totals 15 residues.

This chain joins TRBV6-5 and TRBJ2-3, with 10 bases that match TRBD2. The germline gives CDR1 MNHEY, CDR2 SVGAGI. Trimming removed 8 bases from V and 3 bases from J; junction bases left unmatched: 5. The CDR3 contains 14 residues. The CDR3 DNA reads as TGTGCCAGCTCACTAGCGGGGCCGACAGATACGCAGTATTTT. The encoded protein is CASSLAGPTDTQYF.

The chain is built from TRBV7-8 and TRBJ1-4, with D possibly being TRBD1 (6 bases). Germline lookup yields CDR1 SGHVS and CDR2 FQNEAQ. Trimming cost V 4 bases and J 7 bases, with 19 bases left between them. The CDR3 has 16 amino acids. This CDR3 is CASSSRWGGGSEKLFF. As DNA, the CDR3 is TGTGCCAGCAGCTCTCGCTGGGGGGGCGGGAGTGAAAAACTGTTTTTT.

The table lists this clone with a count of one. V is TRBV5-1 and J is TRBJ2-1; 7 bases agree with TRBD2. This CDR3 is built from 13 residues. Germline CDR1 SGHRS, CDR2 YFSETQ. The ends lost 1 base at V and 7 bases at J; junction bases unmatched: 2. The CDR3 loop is CASSLNGGNEQFF. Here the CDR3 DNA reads TGCGCCAGCAGCTTGAACGGGGGGAATGAGCAGTTCTTC.

CDR3 DNA sequence: TGTGCCAGCAGCTCCGGACTAGCGGGAGTCGAGCAGTACTTC. Translating it yields CASSSGLAGVEQYF. This chain joins TRBV7-2 and TRBJ2-7; 13 nucleotides agree with TRBD2. The CDR3 extends over 14 amino acids. V was pared by 4 bases and J by 6 bases, with 3 bases of the junction left unmatched. From germline, CDR1 is SGHTA and CDR2 FQGNSA.

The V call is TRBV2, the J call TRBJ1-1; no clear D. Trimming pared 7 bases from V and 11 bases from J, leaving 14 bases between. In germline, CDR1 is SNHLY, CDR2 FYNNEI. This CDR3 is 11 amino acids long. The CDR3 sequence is CASTYSGPAFF. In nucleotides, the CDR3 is TGTGCCAGCACCTACTCGGGTCCGGCTTTCTTT.

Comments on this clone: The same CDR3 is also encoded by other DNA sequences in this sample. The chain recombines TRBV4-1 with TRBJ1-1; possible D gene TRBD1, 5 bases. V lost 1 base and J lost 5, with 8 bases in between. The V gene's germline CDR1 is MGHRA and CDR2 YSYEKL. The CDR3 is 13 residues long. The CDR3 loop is CASSQVRGTEAFF. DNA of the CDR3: TGCGCCAGCAGCCAAGTGCGGGGGACTGAAGCTTTCTTT.

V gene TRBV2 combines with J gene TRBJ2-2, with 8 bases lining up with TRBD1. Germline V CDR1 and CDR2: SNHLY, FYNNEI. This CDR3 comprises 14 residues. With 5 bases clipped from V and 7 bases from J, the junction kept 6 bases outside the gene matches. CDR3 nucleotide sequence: TGTGCCAGCAGTTACAGGGGGACTGGCGGGGAGCTGTTTTTT. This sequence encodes CASSYRGTGGELFF.

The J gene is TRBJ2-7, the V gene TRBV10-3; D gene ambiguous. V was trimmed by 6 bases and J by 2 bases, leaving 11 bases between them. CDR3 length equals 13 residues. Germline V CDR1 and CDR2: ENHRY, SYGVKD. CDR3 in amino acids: CAIRGNRAYEQYF. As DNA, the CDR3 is TGTGCCATCAGGGGCAATCGCGCCTACGAGCAGTACTTC.

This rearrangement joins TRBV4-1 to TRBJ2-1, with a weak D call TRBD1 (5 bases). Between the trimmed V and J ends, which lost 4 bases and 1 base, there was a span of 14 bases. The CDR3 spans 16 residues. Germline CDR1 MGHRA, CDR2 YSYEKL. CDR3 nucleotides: TGCGCCAGCAGCCGAACCGTAGGGGATTCCTACAATGAGCAGTTCTTC. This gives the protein CASSRTVGDSYNEQFF.